Below, 17 T cell receptor beta chains from the same sample are listed, as sequenced in a study of cytomegalovirus exposure and HLA in healthy donors (TCRdb year 2017). Preparation of the library involved the immunoSEQ multiplex PCR assay. The multiplex PCR relied on a mix of 60 forward primers for TCR Vbeta segments and 13 reverse primers for TCR Jbeta segments. TCRdb re-hosts the immuneACCESS table, in-frame sequences only. Its copies lack some clones; in the studies checked, an unresolved V gene accounts for under half of them, and the cause for the rest is not known. The sample has some 250,000 clones on record, around 80% of them singletons. 5.4% of the sample rests with the top ten. Material for sequencing was PBMCs. The receptors stem from a middle-aged woman in good health and CMV-seropositive.

The rearrangement joins TRBV9 to TRBJ1-3; D is uncertain. Trimming removed 4 bases at V and 0 bases at J, with 11 bases between. Germline V gene lookup returns CDR1 SGDLS and CDR2 YYNGEE. The CDR3 length is 15 residues. The CDR3 region is CASSPLARSGNTIYF. CDR3 sequence (DNA): TGTGCCAGCAGCCCGTTGGCCCGCTCTGGAAACACCATATATTTT.

The chain recombines TRBV12-5 with TRBJ2-3; TRBD2 aligns across 10 bases. Germline loops: CDR1 LGHNT, CDR2 FRNRAP. The V and J ends lost 2 bases and 4 bases, in that order; junction bases with no gene match: 9. The CDR3 extends over 17 amino acids. The CDR3 sequence: CASGLRAGGPGADTQYF. The DNA of the CDR3 is TGTGCTAGTGGTTTGAGAGCGGGGGGGCCTGGGGCAGATACGCAGTATTTT.

The V gene is TRBV5-1, the J gene TRBJ1-5, with D perhaps matching TRBD1 (6 bases). Germline CDR1 is SGHRS and CDR2 is YFSETQ. Trimming removed 4 bases at V and 3 bases at J, with 11 bases between. CDR3 length: 14 residues. DNA of the CDR3: TGCGCCAGCAGCCCCGGACAGACCAATCAGCCCCAGCATTTT. Translated, it gives CASSPGQTNQPQHF.

This chain connects TRBV30 to TRBJ2-7; 7 nucleotides agree with TRBD1. After removal of 5 bases from V and 2 bases from J, the junction contained 9 bases not matched to a gene. Germline CDR1 and CDR2: GTSNPN and SVGIG (reference sequence). The CDR3 has 14 residues. The CDR3 loop is CAWDSGTVPYEQYF. The CDR3 DNA reads TGTGCCTGGGACTCCGGGACAGTTCCCTACGAGCAGTACTTC.

The V call is TRBV5-4, the J call TRBJ2-3; D gene ambiguous. Germline V gene lookup returns CDR1 SGHNT and CDR2 YYREEE (reference sequence). The V and J ends lost 3 bases and 2 bases respectively, with 7 bases between them. The CDR3 covers 13 residues. CDR3 amino acids: CASSSLYTDTQYF. As DNA, the CDR3 is TGTGCCAGCAGCTCCCTCTACACAGATACGCAGTATTTT.

Comment on this clone: One end of the junction does not line up with germline, which may come from a read error. This chain joins TRBV2 and TRBJ2-5; D perhaps matches TRBD1 (6 bases). The CDR3 has 12 residues. Germline V gives CDR1 SNHLY, CDR2 FYNNEI. For the CDR3, the DNA is TGTGCCAGCAGTGAACACAGGGACCCCCAGGACTTC. Translated, it gives CASSEHRDPQDF.

The sample holds a few counts of this clone. The chain links TRBV6-6 to TRBJ2-3, with TRBD2 as a possible D gene (6 bases). Germline V CDR1 and CDR2: MNHNY, SVGAGI (reference sequence). CDR3 length equals 14 residues. The V end lost 6 bases, the J end lost 3 bases, and 13 bases lay between the germline ends. This CDR3 reads CASSPGSRTDTQYF. DNA for the CDR3: TGTGCCAGCAGCCCCGGGAGCCGGACAGATACGCAGTATTTT.

Comments on this clone: Its ends do not fully match the called genes, so a read error is possible. The chain uses TRBV7-9 and TRBJ1-4, with 7 bases aligning to TRBD1. CDR3 size: 17 residues. CDR1 is SEHNR, CDR2 FQNEAQ, per germline (reference sequence). The CDR3 bases are TGTTCCAGCAGCACAGGGACAGTTTCTGCAACTAATGAAAAACTGTTTTTT. This translates into CSSSTGTVSATNEKLFF.

Concerning this clone: One end of the junction fails to match germline, which may point to a read error. V and J are TRBV7-7 and TRBJ2-1, with a possible D match to TRBD1 (5 bases). Germline V gene lookup returns CDR1 SSHAT and CDR2 FNYEAQ (reference sequence). The CDR3 is 14 residues long. The CDR3 loop reads CASSRLPTANEQFF. CDR3 bases: TGTGCTAGCAGCCGATTACCGACAGCGAATGAGCAGTTCTTC.

The rearrangement uses TRBV7-2 and TRBJ1-3; 8 bases agree with TRBD1. The CDR3 totals 15 residues. Per germline, CDR1 SGHTA and CDR2 FQGNSA. With V trimmed by 5 bases and J by 8 bases, 11 bases remained unmatched. This CDR3 is CASSPRRTGTDTIYF. The CDR3 region has the DNA TGTGCCAGCAGCCCGAGGAGGACAGGGACGGACACCATATATTTT.

V gene TRBV4-2 combines with J gene TRBJ1-5; 7 positions match TRBD1. Per the germline V gene, CDR1 is LGHNA and CDR2 is YNFKEQ. The V and J ends lost 3 bases and 5 bases, in that order; junction bases with no gene match: 10. There are 16 residues in the CDR3. The CDR3, as DNA: TGTGCCAGCAGCCATGGGCAGGGGGGTTTCGATCAGCCCCAGCATTTT. Translation: CASSHGQGGFDQPQHF.

This sequence joins TRBV19 and TRBJ1-5; no firm D call. V gave up 6 bases and J gave up 3 bases, with 15 bases separating them. The CDR3 runs 15 residues. CDR1 LNHDA and CDR2 SQIVND come from the germline V gene (reference sequence). CDR3 DNA: TGTGCCAGTAGCCCCCTAGGAACCTCCAATCAGCCCCAGCATTTT. Protein: CASSPLGTSNQPQHF.

This chain uses TRBV5-1 with TRBJ1-2; tentative D call: TRBD1 (5 bases). Germline loops: CDR1 SGHRS, CDR2 YFSETQ. Trimming shortened V by 0 bases and J by 5 bases, and 5 bases separated the two germline ends. The CDR3 extends over 12 amino acids. The CDR3 DNA sequence: TGCGCCAGCAGCTTGGGACAGTATGGCTACACCTTC. Translation: CASSLGQYGYTF. Complete variable domain (other parts from reference TRBV5-1 and TRBJ1-2): KAGVTQTPRYLIKTRGQQVTLSCSPISGHRSVSWYQQTPGQGLQFLFEYFSETQRNKGNFPGRFSGRQFSNSRSEMNVSTLELGDSALYLCASSLGQYGYTFGSGTRLTVV.

This chain uses TRBV6-5 with TRBJ1-5; possibly TRBD1 for D (6 bases). CDR3 length equals 14 residues. The V and J ends lost 0 bases and 7 bases respectively, with 10 bases between them. The germline CDR1 and CDR2 sequences are MNHEY and SVGAGI. Here the CDR3 reads CASSYSIGGQPQHF. The DNA for the CDR3 is TGTGCCAGCAGTTACTCCATTGGGGGCCAGCCCCAGCATTTT.

This clone was seen many times. The V and J genes are TRBV5-4 and TRBJ2-7, with 8 positions matching TRBD1. In germline, CDR1 is SGHNT, CDR2 YYREEE (reference sequence). CDR3 size: 16 residues. J gave up 0 bases and V 4 bases, and 9 bases lay outside the gene matches. CDR3 protein: CASSRKDRGVSYEQYF. CDR3 sequence (DNA): TGTGCCAGCAGCCGGAAAGACAGGGGTGTCTCCTACGAGCAGTACTTC.

This sequence joins TRBV27 and TRBJ1-5, with 10 bases lining up with TRBD1. From germline, CDR1 is MNHEY and CDR2 SMNVEV (reference sequence). The CDR3 consists of 15 residues. V shed 3 bases, J shed 1 base, and the junction held 0 bases outside the gene matches. The chain's CDR3 is CASSLGQGSNQPQHF. CDR3 sequence (DNA): TGTGCCAGCAGTTTGGGACAGGGGAGCAATCAGCCCCAGCATTTT.

The table lists this clone with a count of one. This chain links TRBV7-9 with TRBJ2-5, with a weak D call TRBD1 (7 bases). Trimming shortened V by 3 bases and J by 2 bases, and 13 bases separated the two germline ends. This CDR3 has 15 residues. Germline V gene lookup returns CDR1 SEHNR and CDR2 FQNEAQ (reference sequence). Here the CDR3 DNA reads TGTGCCAGCAGCTTCGGCAGGGGGGAGCAAGAGACCCAGTACTTC. Amino acids: CASSFGRGEQETQYF.